This T cell receptor beta chain emerged from a study of early T cells in non-severe SARS-CoV-2 infection (dated by TCRdb to 2020 to 2023). In terms of the full investigation: Because TCR sequencing relied on bulk RNA taken from unsorted whole blood, pairing of alpha and beta chains was not possible.

The study was a case-control design nested within a healthcare worker cohort in London, UK, with weekly nasopharyngeal swab PCR tests and blood sampling. Healthcare workers were recruited between 23 and 31 March 2020, during the week of the UK lockdown, and were followed weekly for up to roughly 15 weeks. V is pruned by 2 bases and J by 7 bases, leaving 8 bases of the junction without a gene match. CDR1 LGHDT and CDR2 YNNKEL are derived from the germline V gene (reference sequence). The CDR3 contains 15 residues, cysteine and phenylalanine counted. Here the CDR3 DNA is all that survives: 45 bases in frame from base 1. Library generation was performed with 5' RACE. Sequencing relied on a NextSeq 500. In the TCR library protocol, unique molecular identifiers were attached to individual cDNA molecules to correct for PCR bias and sequencing error. Both TCR alpha and beta chains were sequenced, and tight co-correlation was observed between alpha and beta sequence abundances in each sample. The original methods were these. V gene, J gene and CDR3 annotation of TCR sequences was performed with Decombinator V4. Expanded TCRs were defined as changing significantly between any two time points under a Poisson model with p below 0.0001. TCR abundances were normalised to the total number of TCRs sequenced per sample and expressed as counts per million. TRAV1-2 paired with TRAJ12, TRAJ20 or TRAJ33 defined MAIT TCRs, while TRAV10 paired with TRAJ18 defined iNKT TCRs. VDJdb, accessed 1 November 2021, was searched for CMV, EBV and SARS-CoV-2 annotated TCRs, with TCRs annotated for multiple antigens excluded. Using fastp trimming at Q25 and MiXCR clonotype assembly, TCRdb reanalyzed the public sequencing data and kept in-frame beta chains. Rows merge per CDR3 protein into single entries with the most common DNA and genes. In this record, the V and J calls reflect TCRdb's handling and not the investigators' own analysis. The sample profile shows 45,000 to 75,000 distinct CDR3 sequences; around 5.2% of them were found once. Together, the top ten hold approximately 6.3% of the sample.

At least ten counts were recorded for this clonotype. It lacks a known antigen. No per-base quality is available; no much larger clone lies one base away. On the study overall, not on this receptor specifically: VDJdb matching was skewed toward anti-spike CD8 responses and likely underestimated virus-specific expansions by missing private and CD4 specificities.

The chain employs TRBV3-1 and TRBJ2-7, and 10 bases in between align with TRBD2. This TCR was recovered from an adult who was a healthcare worker with PCR-confirmed SARS-CoV-2 infection or an uninfected control (not recorded which). Sequenced material: whole blood. The CDR3 is CASSQHLAGVGEQYF. The DNA sequence follows: TGTGCCAGCAGCCAACATCTAGCGGGAGTCGGAGAGCAGTACTTC.